The 25 T cell receptor beta chains below all came from one sample that was sequenced in a study of beta chain features in type 1 diabetes. Notes on the study in general: All four CD4+ subsets of Type 1 diabetes patients contained TCRB CDR3s that were moderately but significantly shorter.

What these receptors recognize is not known. Expressed TCRB transcripts were sequenced because the entire RNA isolate underwent reverse transcription. The repertoire was sequenced with immunoSEQ multiplex PCR; TCRdb's copy has only in-frame clones and lacks some. This table holds roughly 100,000 clones, 25% to 30% found once. Sequenced input: central memory CD4+ T cells from blood. These receptors all stem from a woman aged 18-29 years with type 1 diabetes.

This rearrangement joins TRBV4-2 to TRBJ2-1, with D tentatively TRBD2 (6 bases). Germline loops: CDR1 LGHNA, CDR2 YNFKEQ. CDR3 length: 14 amino acids. V dropped 3 bases and J dropped 6 bases, with 12 bases sitting between them. The DNA for the CDR3 is TGTGCCAGCAGCCAGGGGGGACCGAGCAATGAGCAGTTCTTC. Translated: CASSQGGPSNEQFF.

V is TRBV10-3 and J is TRBJ2-2; tentative D call: TRBD1 (6 bases). The CDR3 contains 14 residues. CDR1 is ENHRY, CDR2 SYGVKD, per germline. The germline V and J ends were trimmed by 6 bases and 4 bases, with 12 bases remaining between them. The CDR3 DNA is TGTGCCATCAGCGAGGGACACGGCACCGGGGAGCTGTTTTTT. Translation: CAISEGHGTGELFF.

Only a few counts were recorded for this clone. This chain joins TRBV11-2 and TRBJ2-5; TRBD2 is a possible D gene (6 bases). The CDR3 spans 13 residues. The ends were cut back, 7 bases at V and 5 bases at J, with 14 bases in the middle. CDR1 and CDR2 from the germline V gene are SGHAT and FQNNGV. The chain's CDR3 is CASMLAGGETQYF. CDR3 in DNA: TGTGCCAGCATGCTAGCTGGGGGGGAGACCCAGTACTTC.

This clone came up a few times. The CDR3 DNA reads as TGTGCCAGCAGTGTCCGGCGGGAGGACGGGGAGCTGTTTTTT. The encoded protein is CASSVRREDGELFF. The chain recombines TRBV6-1 with TRBJ2-2; 8 bases fit TRBD2. The V gene end was trimmed by 4 bases and the J gene end by 7 bases; junction bases not matched to a gene: 5. The CDR3 runs to 14 residues. Germline V gene lookup returns CDR1 MNHNS and CDR2 SASEGT.

The chain couples TRBV18 to TRBJ2-1; 8 bases line up with TRBD2. The ends lost 3 bases at V and 7 bases at J; junction bases unmatched: 8. The CDR3 totals 15 residues. The germline V gene encodes CDR1 KGHSH and CDR2 LQKENI. Here the CDR3 DNA reads TGTGCCAGCTCACCCGGGACTAGGGGGGGGAATGAGCAGTTCTTC. Its protein product is CASSPGTRGGNEQFF.

This clone was detected only a few times. For the CDR3, the DNA is TGCGCCAGCAGCCAAGGAAGCGGGAGGGCAGATGAGCAGTTCTTC. Encoded protein: CASSQGSGRADEQFF. This chain uses TRBV4-3 with TRBJ2-1, with TRBD2 matching over 10 bases. This CDR3 region has 15 residues. V dropped 1 base and J dropped 8; count of bases not matched to a gene: 5. Germline lookup yields CDR1 LGHNA and CDR2 YSLEER.

This clone was detected only a few times. This chain joins TRBV7-2 and TRBJ2-5, with 7 bases matching TRBD2. The junction had 10 bases not matched to a gene; V was cut back by 1 base and J by 5 bases. The CDR3 runs 16 residues. Germline-derived CDR1 and CDR2 are SGHTA and FQGNSA. This CDR3 reads CASSLGLVRGGETQYF. The CDR3 DNA reads TGTGCCAGCAGCTTAGGGCTAGTACGGGGAGGGGAGACCCAGTACTTC.

The rearrangement uses TRBV5-6 and TRBJ2-7, with TRBD1 matching 7 bases. V lost 2 bases, J lost 0 bases, and 5 bases stayed unmatched. Germline loops: CDR1 SGHDT, CDR2 YYEEEE. The CDR3 is 15 residues long. CDR3 DNA sequence: TGTGCCAGCAGCTTTGGGACAGAGTCCTCCTACGAGCAGTACGTC. Residues: CASSFGTESSYEQYV.

The chain uses TRBV19 and TRBJ2-1; 7 nucleotides match TRBD2. This CDR3 spans 14 amino acids. V lost 0 bases, J lost 12 bases, and 8 bases stayed unmatched. Germline V gene lookup returns CDR1 LNHDA and CDR2 SQIVND (reference sequence). The CDR3 protein is CASSIDAPAGRQFF. Here the CDR3 DNA reads TGTGCCAGTAGTATAGATGCCCCAGCGGGGCGGCAGTTCTTC.

J is TRBJ2-1 and V is TRBV4-2; 12 bases fit TRBD2. V was pared by 4 bases and J by 7 bases, with 8 bases of the junction left unmatched. The length of the CDR3 is 16 residues. The germline CDR1 and CDR2 sequences are LGHNA and YNFKEQ. The CDR3 region is CASSLLLTSGSNEQFF. The CDR3 region has the DNA TGTGCCAGCAGCCTCCTCCTGACTAGCGGGAGTAATGAGCAGTTCTTC.

This clone has a handful of counts. The chain uses TRBV28 and TRBJ1-2, with 9 bases aligning to TRBD1. The CDR3 totals 15 residues. From germline, CDR1 is MDHEN and CDR2 SYDVKM. V shed 6 bases, J shed 0 bases, and the junction held 5 bases outside the gene matches. This CDR3 reads CASRLYRGPNYGYTF. The CDR3 bases are TGTGCCAGCAGATTGTACAGGGGGCCTAACTATGGCTACACCTTC.

This clone was seen a handful of times. This chain connects TRBV18 to TRBJ2-7; D perhaps matches TRBD1 (7 bases). V lost 1 base to trimming and J lost 7 bases, with 17 bases between them. The CDR3 is 15 residues long. Per the germline V gene, CDR1 is KGHSH and CDR2 is LQKENI. The CDR3 DNA follows: TGTGCCAGCTCACCACGCACTCAGGGGGGCGGGGAGCAGTACGTC. Translated: CASSPRTQGGGEQYV.

V usage is TRBV30 and J usage is TRBJ2-3, with 7 bases fitting TRBD2. V trimming: 7 bases; J trimming: 5 bases; junction bases outside the gene matches: 6. Per germline, CDR1 GTSNPN and CDR2 SVGIG (reference sequence). This CDR3 has 12 amino acids. The CDR3 coding sequence is TGTGCCTCCTCTAGCGGAGGAGATACGCAGTATTTT. Its protein product is CASSSGGDTQYF.

The chain recombines TRBV30 with TRBJ2-1, with TRBD1 matching 8 bases. This CDR3 is 16 amino acids long. Germline V gene sequence: CDR1 GTSNPN, CDR2 SVGIG (reference sequence). V shed 3 bases, J shed 7 bases, and the junction held 14 bases outside the gene matches. CDR3 amino acids: CAWRQDRGSANNEQFF. The CDR3 nucleotides are TGTGCCTGGAGGCAAGACAGGGGATCGGCCAATAATGAGCAGTTCTTC.

This clone was seen only a few times. The chain has TRBV5-1 and TRBJ2-1; 10 positions match TRBD2. J gave up 3 bases and V 6 bases, and 6 bases lay outside the gene matches. The CDR3 length is 15 residues. Germline V gives CDR1 SGHRS, CDR2 YFSETQ. The CDR3 here is CASIPGLADYNEQFF. The CDR3 coding sequence is TGCGCCAGCATCCCCGGACTAGCGGACTACAATGAGCAGTTCTTC.

The CDR3 reads CATSRDNKNIQYF. In DNA form, the CDR3 reads TGTGCCACCAGCAGAGATAACAAAAACATTCAGTACTTC. V is TRBV15 and J is TRBJ2-4, with D unresolved. Trimming cost V 0 bases and J 3 bases, with 3 bases left between them. Germline CDR1 LNHNV, CDR2 YYDKDF (reference sequence). This CDR3 contains 13 residues.

The chain uses TRBV10-3 and TRBJ1-1; D gene ambiguous. V was shortened by 0 bases and J by 5 bases, with 16 bases between the two germline ends. Germline loops: CDR1 ENHRY, CDR2 SYGVKD. The CDR3 runs 16 residues. The CDR3 loop is CAISESARGVETEAFF. DNA for the CDR3: TGTGCCATCAGTGAGTCTGCGCGGGGAGTGGAGACTGAAGCTTTCTTT.

A few counts support this clone. The J gene is TRBJ2-1, the V gene TRBV7-2; 16 bases match TRBD2. This CDR3 spans 18 amino acids. With 5 bases clipped from V and 9 bases from J, the junction kept 13 bases outside the gene matches. In germline, CDR1 is SGHTA, CDR2 FQGNSA. DNA for the CDR3: TGTGCCAGCAGCACCGGGCCGGGACTAGCGGGAGGGGGAGGTGAGCAGTTCTTC. Translating it yields CASSTGPGLAGGGGEQFF.

V and J are TRBV5-1 and TRBJ2-1, with D perhaps TRBD2 (5 bases). The CDR3 runs 15 residues. The V gene's germline CDR1 is SGHRS and CDR2 YFSETQ. Trimming removed 0 bases at V and 8 bases at J, with 15 bases between. The CDR3 here is CASSLGGFGFDEQFF. CDR3 sequence (DNA): TGCGCCAGCAGCTTGGGAGGGTTCGGATTCGATGAGCAGTTCTTC.

The chain is built from TRBV6-1 and TRBJ1-2, with D tentatively TRBD1 (6 bases). This CDR3 comprises 14 residues. Trimming removed 0 bases at V and 4 bases at J, with 9 bases between. Germline assignment: CDR1 MNHNS and CDR2 SASEGT. CDR3: CASSEAAGAYGYTF. Written as DNA, the CDR3 is TGTGCCAGCAGTGAAGCGGCGGGGGCCTATGGCTACACCTTC.

This clone was picked up many times. This rearrangement joins TRBV6-6 to TRBJ2-1; 10 bases map to TRBD2. This CDR3 contains 16 residues. Germline lookup yields CDR1 MNHNY and CDR2 SVGAGI (reference sequence). The ends lost 6 bases at V and 3 bases at J; junction bases unmatched: 8. As DNA, the CDR3 is TGTGCCAGCAGGGACCGAGCGGGAGGGAGCTACAATGAGCAGTTCTTC. Translation gives CASRDRAGGSYNEQFF.

The chain has TRBV6-1 and TRBJ2-2; 7 nucleotides line up with TRBD1. Trimming at V came to 8 bases and at J to 4 bases, leaving 7 bases not matched to a gene. CDR3 size: 14 residues. Germline V gives CDR1 MNHNS, CDR2 SASEGT. CDR3 sequence (DNA): TGTGCCAGCCGACCTACAGGGGCCACCGGGGAGCTGTTTTTT. As protein: CASRPTGATGELFF.

This chain joins TRBV7-8 and TRBJ1-1; D not certain. Trimming took 5 bases from V and 4 from J, leaving 11 bases between them. Germline V gene sequence: CDR1 SGHVS, CDR2 FQNEAQ. This CDR3 is 13 amino acids long. This CDR3 is CASSPYLSTEAFF. DNA of the CDR3: TGTGCCAGCAGCCCCTACCTGAGCACTGAAGCTTTCTTT.

The chain is built from TRBV6-1 and TRBJ2-4; a weak D match, TRBD2 (5 bases). Germline values: CDR1 MNHNS, CDR2 SASEGT. This CDR3 comprises 15 residues. V was cut by 0 bases and J by 2 bases, with 8 bases left in between. The CDR3 is CASSEAPGTKNIQYF. CDR3 DNA: TGTGCCAGCAGTGAAGCGCCGGGAACCAAAAACATTCAGTACTTC.

A few counts support this clone. The V gene is TRBV7-2, the J gene TRBJ2-1; 14 bases are a match to TRBD2. V lost 5 bases and J lost 9; bases outside the gene matches: 9. This CDR3 is built from 16 residues. The V gene's germline CDR1 is SGHTA and CDR2 FQGNSA. The CDR3 DNA follows: TGTGCCAGCAGCCAAAGACTAGCGGGAGGGCCTAGTGAGCAGTTCTTC. Its translation is CASSQRLAGGPSEQFF.